This is a list of T cell receptor beta chains from one sample in a study of blood T cells in healthy people across ages. TCRdb redid the calling of the 5' RACE reads with MiXCR, one entry per CDR3 protein. Among about 620,000 distinct CDR3 sequences listed, around 21% were seen once. The sequencing sample was made of blood. The receptor set was obtained from a man in his sixties or seventies in good health. Each CDR3 is given with its conserved first and last residue. D genes are given only for firm matches. The listing skips clone size in some rows; elsewhere it reads once, few, many or a size class.

v_gene	j_gene	d_gene	abundance	CDR3nt	CDR3aa
TRBV27	TRBJ2-5	TRBD1	many	TGTGCCAGCAGTTTAGACAGGGGGCTGGAGACCCAGTACTTC	CASSLDRGLETQYF
TRBV6-6	TRBJ2-5	TRBD1	.	TGTGCCAGCAGTATAGGGACAGACTTACAAGAGACCCAGTACTTC	CASSIGTDLQETQYF
TRBV7-7	TRBJ2-5	TRBD1	few	TGTGCTAGCAGCACCCGGACAGGGGGAGGGCAAGAGACCCAGTACTTC	CASSTRTGGGQETQYF
TRBV3-1	TRBJ1-4	TRBD1	medium-sized	TGTGCCAGCAGCCGCGGACAGGCTACTAATGAAAAACTGTTTTTT	CASSRGQATNEKLFF
TRBV9	TRBJ2-3	TRBD2	.	TGTGCCAGCAGCGAGGGACTAGCGGGGAGCACAGATACGCAGTATTTT	CASSEGLAGSTDTQYF
TRBV14	TRBJ2-4	TRBD1	.	TGTGCCAGCAGCCTCACAGGGGTGAAAAACATTCAGTACTTC	CASSLTGVKNIQYF
TRBV28	TRBJ2-5	TRBD2	few	TGTGCCAGCAGCCAAACTAGCGGGAGACAAGAGACCCAGTACTTC	CASSQTSGRQETQYF
TRBV12-3/TRBV12-4	TRBJ2-1	TRBD2	many	TGTGCCAGCAGTTCCCCAAGCGGGGCTAGCAATGAGCAGTTCTTC	CASSSPSGASNEQFF
TRBV5-1	TRBJ2-2	.	few	TGCGCCAGCAGGTTGGGCGGGCCGAACACCGGGGAGCTGTTTTTT	CASRLGGPNTGELFF
TRBV20-1	TRBJ1-5	.	.	TGCAGTGCCCGGCCCTTGACAGCTCTTAGCAATCAGCCCCAGCATTTT	CSARPLTALSNQPQHF
TRBV29-1	TRBJ2-7	.	many	TGCAGCGTTGCCCCAAGACAGACTGGAGGGCAGTACTTC	CSVAPRQTGGQYF
TRBV2	TRBJ2-5	.	many	TGTGCCAGCAGATCGGCGGGAGAGACCCAGTACTTC	CASRSAGETQYF
TRBV7-9	TRBJ2-7	TRBD2	many	TGTGCCAGCAGCCCCCCGGGACTAGCGGGAGACTACGAGCAGTACTTC	CASSPPGLAGDYEQYF
TRBV6-5	TRBJ2-4	.	.	TGTGCCAGCAGGGGGGGACGATCTAAAAACATTCAGTACTTC	CASRGGRSKNIQYF
TRBV6-2/TRBV6-3	TRBJ2-5	TRBD2	.	TGTGCCAGCAGCGACGGCGGGGGGACCCAGTACTTC	CASSDGGGTQYF
TRBV12-3/TRBV12-4	TRBJ2-5	.	.	TGTGCCAGCAGCGTACAGGGCTGGCAGACCCAGTACTTC	CASSVQGWQTQYF
TRBV20-1	TRBJ2-7	.	.	TGCAGTGCAAGGAAGGCCCTCATGGACGAGCAGTACTTC	CSARKALMDEQYF
TRBV20-1	TRBJ1-5	.	few	TGCAGTGCTCCCACAGGGCCCAATCAGCCCCAGCATTTT	CSAPTGPNQPQHF
TRBV4-2	TRBJ1-4	TRBD1	.	TGTGCCAGCGGCCGCGACAGGGCAACTAATGAAGAACTGTTTTTT	CASGRDRATNEELFF
TRBV13	TRBJ2-1	TRBD2	.	TGTGCCAGCAGCTTAGGTTGGGAGGGCGAGCAGTTCTTC	CASSLGWEGEQFF
TRBV20-1	TRBJ2-1	TRBD2	few	TGCAGTGCCCGGACGGGGACTATTTACAATGAGCAGTTCTTC	CSARTGTIYNEQFF
TRBV12-3/TRBV12-4	TRBJ2-3	.	.	TGTGCCAGCAAAGAATCTAGCACAGATACGCAGTATTTT	CASKESSTDTQYF
TRBV14	TRBJ2-2	.	.	TGTGCCAGCAGCCAAGTTTACGGGAGTGTCGGGGAGCTGTTTTTT	CASSQVYGSVGELFF
TRBV7-2	TRBJ2-2	TRBD2	few	TGTGCCAGCAGCTTAGCAGCGGGAGTGAGCGCCGGGGAGCTGTTTTTT	CASSLAAGVSAGELFF
TRBV24-1	TRBJ2-3	TRBD1	many	TGTGCCACCAGTGAGGACGGGACAGGGTTGACAGATACGCAGTATTTT	CATSEDGTGLTDTQYF
TRBV28	TRBJ2-5	TRBD1	few	TGTGCCAGCAGTCCGACCTGGACAGGGCCCGAGACCCAGTCCTTC	CASSPTWTGPETQSF
TRBV20-1	TRBJ2-1	TRBD2	.	TGCAGTGCTAGAGATGGGACTAGTAAAGGCGATGAGCAGTTCTTC	CSARDGTSKGDEQFF
TRBV11-2	TRBJ2-1	TRBD2	few	TGTGCCAGCAGCTCTGCCTTACTAGCGGGAGAGACCTACAATGAGCAGTTCTTC	CASSSALLAGETYNEQFF
TRBV9	TRBJ1-4	.	.	TGTGCCAGCAGCGTAGAGGGCAGGAGATCTGAAAAACTGTTTTTT	CASSVEGRRSEKLFF
TRBV20-1	TRBJ2-7	.	many	TGCAGTGCCGCGGGACAGCCCTACGAGCAGTACTTC	CSAAGQPYEQYF
TRBV11-1	TRBJ2-7	.	few	TGTGCCAGCAGCTTAGCACGCGGGATAGGAGACGAGCAGTACTTC	CASSLARGIGDEQYF
TRBV5-1	TRBJ2-3	.	few	TGCGCCAGCAGCCCTTCGGCCGGGGCTAGCACAGATACGCAGTATTTT	CASSPSAGASTDTQYF
TRBV11-2	TRBJ1-6	TRBD1	.	TGTGCCAGCAGCTTAAGGGGACAGGGGGCTAATTCACCCCTCCACTTT	CASSLRGQGANSPLHF